This TCR beta chain originates from a study of graft-versus-host responses after intestinal transplantation. As for the study in general: The study gave all recipients anti-thymocyte globulin induction, then tacrolimus and steroids for 2 to 3 years. General study findings and limits: Recipient bone marrow held GvH clones, some seen earlier in ileum or blood. The presence of high graft-versus-host to host-versus-graft clonal ratios in allografts characterized patients with graft-donor T cell macrochimerism.

CDR1 LNHDA and CDR2 SQIVND come from the germline V gene (reference sequence). V dropped 0 bases and J dropped 0 bases, with 3 bases sitting between them. CDR3 length: 14 amino acids. The method was immunoSEQ multiplex PCR; TCRdb's version includes in-frame clones alone and lacks a portion of them. The data show 20,000 to 30,000 clones, 90% to 95% seen once. Comments on this clone: Its target is not known.

The source material was PBMCs, sampled just under 40 days after intestinal transplant. This sequence originates from a human patient who received an intestinal transplant, so some T cells may come from the graft donor. This chain uses TRBV19 with TRBJ2-4; D remains ambiguous. The CDR3 sequence: CASSIDKAKNIQYF. The DNA of the CDR3 is TGTGCCAGTAGTATAGATAAAGCCAAAAACATTCAGTACTTC. The variable domain in full, completed from reference TRBV19 and TRBJ2-4, reads DGGITQSPKYLFRKEGQNVTLSCEQNLNHDAMYWYRQDPGQGLRLIYYSQIVNDFQKGDIAEGYSVSREKKESFPLTVTSAQKNPTAFYLCASSIDKAKNIQYFGAGTRLSVL.